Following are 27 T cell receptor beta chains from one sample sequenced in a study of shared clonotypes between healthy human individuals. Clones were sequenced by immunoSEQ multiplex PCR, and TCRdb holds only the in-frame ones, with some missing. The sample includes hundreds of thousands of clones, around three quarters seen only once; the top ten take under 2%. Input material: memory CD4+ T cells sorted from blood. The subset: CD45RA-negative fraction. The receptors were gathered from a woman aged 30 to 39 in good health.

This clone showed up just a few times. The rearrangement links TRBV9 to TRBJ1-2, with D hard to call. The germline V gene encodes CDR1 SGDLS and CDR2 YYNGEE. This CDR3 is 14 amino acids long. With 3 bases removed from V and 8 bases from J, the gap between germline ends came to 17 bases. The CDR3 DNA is TGTGCCAGCAGCGCGATTGTCCCAGAGTGGGGCTACACCTTC. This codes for CASSAIVPEWGYTF. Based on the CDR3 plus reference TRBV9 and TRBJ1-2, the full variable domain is DSGVTQTPKHLITATGQRVTLRCSPRSGDLSVYWYQQSLDQGLQFLIQYYNGEERAKGNILERFSAQQFPDLHSELNLSSLELGDSALYFCASSAIVPEWGYTFGSGTRLTVV.

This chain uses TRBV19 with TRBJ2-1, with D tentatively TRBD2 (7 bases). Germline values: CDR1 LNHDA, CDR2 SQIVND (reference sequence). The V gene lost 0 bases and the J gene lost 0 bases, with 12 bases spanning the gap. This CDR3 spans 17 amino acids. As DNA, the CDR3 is TGTGCCAGTAGTATAGATCCAGGGGAGGGCTCCTACAATGAGCAGTTCTTC. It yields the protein CASSIDPGEGSYNEQFF. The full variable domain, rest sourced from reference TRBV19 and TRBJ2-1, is DGGITQSPKYLFRKEGQNVTLSCEQNLNHDAMYWYRQDPGQGLRLIYYSQIVNDFQKGDIAEGYSVSREKKESFPLTVTSAQKNPTAFYLCASSIDPGEGSYNEQFFGPGTRLTVL.

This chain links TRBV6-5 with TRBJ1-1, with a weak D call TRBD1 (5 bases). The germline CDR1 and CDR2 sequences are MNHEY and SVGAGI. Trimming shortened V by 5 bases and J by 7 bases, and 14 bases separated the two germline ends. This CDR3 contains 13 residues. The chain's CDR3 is CASSTLLQGEAFF. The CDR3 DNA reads TGTGCCAGCAGTACTCTTCTGCAGGGTGAAGCTTTCTTT.

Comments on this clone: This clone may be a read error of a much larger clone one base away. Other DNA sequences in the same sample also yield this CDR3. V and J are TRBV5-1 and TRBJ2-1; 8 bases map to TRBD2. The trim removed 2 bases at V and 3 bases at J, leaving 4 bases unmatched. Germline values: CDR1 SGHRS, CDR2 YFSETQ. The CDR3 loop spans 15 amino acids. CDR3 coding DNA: TGCGCCAGCAGCTTATCCAGCGGGAGCTACAATGAGCAGTTCTTC. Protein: CASSLSSGSYNEQFF.

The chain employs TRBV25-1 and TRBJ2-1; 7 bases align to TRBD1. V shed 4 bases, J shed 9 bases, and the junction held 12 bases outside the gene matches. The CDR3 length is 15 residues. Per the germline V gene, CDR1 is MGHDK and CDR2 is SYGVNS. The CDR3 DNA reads TGTGCCAGCAGTGCTACGGCAGGGGGAGCGAGTGAGCAGTTCTTC. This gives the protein CASSATAGGASEQFF. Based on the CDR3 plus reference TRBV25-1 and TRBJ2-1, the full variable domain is EADIYQTPRYLVIGTGKKITLECSQTMGHDKMYWYQQDPGMELHLIHYSYGVNSTEKGDLSSESTVSRIRTEHFPLTLESARPSHTSQYLCASSATAGGASEQFFGPGTRLTVL.

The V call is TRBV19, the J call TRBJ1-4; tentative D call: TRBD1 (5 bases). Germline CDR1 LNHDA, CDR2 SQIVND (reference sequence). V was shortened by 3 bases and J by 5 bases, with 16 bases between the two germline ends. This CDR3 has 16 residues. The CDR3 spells CASSIILQGGNEKLFF. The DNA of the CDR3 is TGTGCCAGTAGTATCATTTTGCAGGGAGGGAATGAAAAACTGTTTTTT.

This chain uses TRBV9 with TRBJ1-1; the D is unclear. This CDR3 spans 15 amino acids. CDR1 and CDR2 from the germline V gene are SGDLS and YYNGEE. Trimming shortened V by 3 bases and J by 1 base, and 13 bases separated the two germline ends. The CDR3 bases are TGTGCCAGCAGCGACCAATCGAGCTGGAACACTGAAGCTTTCTTT. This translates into CASSDQSSWNTEAFF.

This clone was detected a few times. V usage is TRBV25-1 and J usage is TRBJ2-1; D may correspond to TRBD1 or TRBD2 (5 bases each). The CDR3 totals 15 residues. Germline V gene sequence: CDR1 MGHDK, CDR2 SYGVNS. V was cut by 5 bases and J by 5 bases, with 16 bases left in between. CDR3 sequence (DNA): TGTGCCAGCAGTCGGTGGGGCGAGGGGCACAATGAGCAGTTCTTC. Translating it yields CASSRWGEGHNEQFF. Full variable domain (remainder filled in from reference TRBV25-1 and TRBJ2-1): EADIYQTPRYLVIGTGKKITLECSQTMGHDKMYWYQQDPGMELHLIHYSYGVNSTEKGDLSSESTVSRIRTEHFPLTLESARPSHTSQYLCASSRWGEGHNEQFFGPGTRLTVL.

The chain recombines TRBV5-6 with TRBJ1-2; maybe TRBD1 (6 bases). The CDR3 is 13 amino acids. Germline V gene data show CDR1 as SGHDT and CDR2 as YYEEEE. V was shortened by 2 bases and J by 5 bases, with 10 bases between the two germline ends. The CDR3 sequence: CASSFQGQYGYTF. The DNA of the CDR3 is TGTGCCAGCAGCTTTCAGGGGCAGTATGGCTACACCTTC.

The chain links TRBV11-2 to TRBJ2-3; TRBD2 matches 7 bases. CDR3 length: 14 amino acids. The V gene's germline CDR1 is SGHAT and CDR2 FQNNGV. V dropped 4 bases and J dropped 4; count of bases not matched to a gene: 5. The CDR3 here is CASSSSGGADTQYF. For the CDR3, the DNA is TGTGCCAGCAGCTCTAGCGGTGGGGCAGATACGCAGTATTTT.

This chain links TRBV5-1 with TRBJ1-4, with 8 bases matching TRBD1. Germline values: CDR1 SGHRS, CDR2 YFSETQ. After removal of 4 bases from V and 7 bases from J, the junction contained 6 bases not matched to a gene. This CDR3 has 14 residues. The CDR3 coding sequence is TGCGCCAGCAGCCTACAGGGGGGTGGTGAAAAACTGTTTTTT. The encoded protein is CASSLQGGGEKLFF.

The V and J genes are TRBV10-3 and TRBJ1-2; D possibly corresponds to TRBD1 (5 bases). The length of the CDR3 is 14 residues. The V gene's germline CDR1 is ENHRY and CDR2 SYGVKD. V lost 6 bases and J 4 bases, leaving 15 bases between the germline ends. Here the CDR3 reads CAIRGDALPYGYTF. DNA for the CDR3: TGTGCCATCAGAGGGGACGCATTACCCTATGGCTACACCTTC.

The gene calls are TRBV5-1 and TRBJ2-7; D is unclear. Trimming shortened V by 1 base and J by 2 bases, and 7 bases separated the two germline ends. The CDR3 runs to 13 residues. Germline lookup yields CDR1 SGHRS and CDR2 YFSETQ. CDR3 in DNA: TGCGCCAGCAGCTTGACGACCCCCTACGAGCAGTACTTC. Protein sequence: CASSLTTPYEQYF. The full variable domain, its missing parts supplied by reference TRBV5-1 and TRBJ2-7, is KAGVTQTPRYLIKTRGQQVTLSCSPISGHRSVSWYQQTPGQGLQFLFEYFSETQRNKGNFPGRFSGRQFSNSRSEMNVSTLELGDSALYLCASSLTTPYEQYFGPGTRLTVT.

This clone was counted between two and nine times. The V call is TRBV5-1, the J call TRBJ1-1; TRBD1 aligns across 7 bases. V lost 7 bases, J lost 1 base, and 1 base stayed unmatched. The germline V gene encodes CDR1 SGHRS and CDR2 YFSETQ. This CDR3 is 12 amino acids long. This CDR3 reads CASRQGNTEAFF. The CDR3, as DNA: TGCGCCAGCCGACAGGGGAACACTGAAGCTTTCTTT.

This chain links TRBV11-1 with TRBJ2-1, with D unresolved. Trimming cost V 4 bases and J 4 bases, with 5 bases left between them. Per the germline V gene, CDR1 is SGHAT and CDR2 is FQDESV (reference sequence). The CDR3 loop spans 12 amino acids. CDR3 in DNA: TGTGCCAGCAGCTCAGTGTACAATGAGCAGTTCTTC. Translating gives CASSSVYNEQFF.

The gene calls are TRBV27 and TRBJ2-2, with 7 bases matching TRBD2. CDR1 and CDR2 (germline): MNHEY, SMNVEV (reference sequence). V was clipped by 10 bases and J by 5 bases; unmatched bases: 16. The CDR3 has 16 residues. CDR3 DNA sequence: TGTGCCACCACGTCCGGGAGGACCCGAACGACCGGGGAGCTGTTTTTT. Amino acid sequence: CATTSGRTRTTGELFF.

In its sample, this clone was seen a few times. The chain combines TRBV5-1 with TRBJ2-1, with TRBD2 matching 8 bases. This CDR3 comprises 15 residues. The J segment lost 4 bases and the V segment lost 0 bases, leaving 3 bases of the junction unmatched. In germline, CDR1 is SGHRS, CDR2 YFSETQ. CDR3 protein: CASSLDIAGYNEQFF. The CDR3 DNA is TGCGCCAGCAGCTTGGACATAGCGGGATACAATGAGCAGTTCTTC.

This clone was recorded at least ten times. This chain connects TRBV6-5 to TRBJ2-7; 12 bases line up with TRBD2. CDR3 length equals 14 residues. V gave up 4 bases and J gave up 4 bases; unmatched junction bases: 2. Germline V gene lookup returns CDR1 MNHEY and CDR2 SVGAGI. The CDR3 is CASSSLAGGYEQYF. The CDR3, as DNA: TGTGCCAGCAGTTCACTAGCGGGAGGTTACGAGCAGTACTTC.

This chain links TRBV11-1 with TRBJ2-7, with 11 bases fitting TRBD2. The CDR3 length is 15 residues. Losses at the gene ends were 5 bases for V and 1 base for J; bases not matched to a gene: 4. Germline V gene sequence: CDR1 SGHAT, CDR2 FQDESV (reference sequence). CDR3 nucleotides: TGTGCCAGCAGCACTGGGACTAGCGGATCCTACGAGCAGTACTTC. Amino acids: CASSTGTSGSYEQYF.

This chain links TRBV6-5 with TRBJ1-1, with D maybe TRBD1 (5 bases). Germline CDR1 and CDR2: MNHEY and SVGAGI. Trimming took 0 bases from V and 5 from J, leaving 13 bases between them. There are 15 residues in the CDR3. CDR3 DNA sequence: TGTGCCAGCAGTTACTCGGCGGGGGGAAGGACTGAAGCTTTCTTT. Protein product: CASSYSAGGRTEAFF.

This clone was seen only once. CDR3 region: CASSTPRGGAGHEQFF. The CDR3 nucleotides read TGTGCCAGTAGTACACCGCGGGGAGGGGCGGGCCATGAGCAGTTCTTC. The chain employs TRBV19 and TRBJ2-1; 7 bases align to TRBD2. The germline V gene has CDR1 LNHDA and CDR2 SQIVND (reference sequence). The CDR3 runs 16 residues. V shed 4 bases, J shed 8 bases, and the junction held 14 bases outside the gene matches. Filled out from reference TRBV19 and TRBJ2-1, the complete variable domain reads DGGITQSPKYLFRKEGQNVTLSCEQNLNHDAMYWYRQDPGQGLRLIYYSQIVNDFQKGDIAEGYSVSREKKESFPLTVTSAQKNPTAFYLCASSTPRGGAGHEQFFGPGTRLTVL.

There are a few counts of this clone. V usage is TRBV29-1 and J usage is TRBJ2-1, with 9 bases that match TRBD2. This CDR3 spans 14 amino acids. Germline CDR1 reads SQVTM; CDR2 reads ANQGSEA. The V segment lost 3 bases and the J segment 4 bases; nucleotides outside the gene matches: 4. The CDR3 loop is CSVEAGGPYNEQFF. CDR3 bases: TGCAGCGTTGAGGCGGGAGGGCCTTACAATGAGCAGTTCTTC.

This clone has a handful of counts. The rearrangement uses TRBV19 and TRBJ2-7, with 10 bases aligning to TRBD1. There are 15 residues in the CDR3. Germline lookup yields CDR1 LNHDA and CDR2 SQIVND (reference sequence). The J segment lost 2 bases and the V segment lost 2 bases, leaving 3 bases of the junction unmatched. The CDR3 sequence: CASSITGQGTYEQYF. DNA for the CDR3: TGTGCCAGTAGTATAACGGGACAGGGGACCTACGAGCAGTACTTC. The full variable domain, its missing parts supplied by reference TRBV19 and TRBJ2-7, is DGGITQSPKYLFRKEGQNVTLSCEQNLNHDAMYWYRQDPGQGLRLIYYSQIVNDFQKGDIAEGYSVSREKKESFPLTVTSAQKNPTAFYLCASSITGQGTYEQYFGPGTRLTVT.

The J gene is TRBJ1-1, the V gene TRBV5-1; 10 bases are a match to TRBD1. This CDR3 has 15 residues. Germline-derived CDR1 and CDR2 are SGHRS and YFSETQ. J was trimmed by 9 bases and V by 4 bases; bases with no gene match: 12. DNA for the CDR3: TGCGCCAGCAGCCGCGACAACCCGGGACAGGGGCAAGCTTTCTTT. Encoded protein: CASSRDNPGQGQAFF.

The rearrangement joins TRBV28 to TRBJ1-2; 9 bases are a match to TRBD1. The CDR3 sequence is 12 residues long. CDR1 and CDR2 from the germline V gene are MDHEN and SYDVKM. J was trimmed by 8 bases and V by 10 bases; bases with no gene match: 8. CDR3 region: CATSQGAFGYTF. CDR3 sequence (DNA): TGTGCCACTTCACAGGGGGCTTTCGGCTACACCTTC.

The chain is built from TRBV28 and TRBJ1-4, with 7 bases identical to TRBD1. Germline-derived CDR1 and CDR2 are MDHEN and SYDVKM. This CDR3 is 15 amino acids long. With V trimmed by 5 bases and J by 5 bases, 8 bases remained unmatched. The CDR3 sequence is CASSEILQGNEKLFF. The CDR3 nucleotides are TGTGCCAGCAGTGAAATATTACAGGGGAATGAAAAACTGTTTTTT.

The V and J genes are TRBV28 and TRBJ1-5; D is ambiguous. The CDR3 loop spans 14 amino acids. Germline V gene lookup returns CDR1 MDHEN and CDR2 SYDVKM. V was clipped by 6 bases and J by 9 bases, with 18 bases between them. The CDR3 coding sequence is TGTGCCAGCAGGCAAGACCTGCTGCTCGGGCCCCAGCATTTT. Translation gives CASRQDLLLGPQHF.